Listed here are 12 T cell receptor beta chains from one sample, sequenced in a study of beta chain features in type 1 diabetes. The isolated RNA, all of it, was reverse transcribed, so expressed TCRB transcripts were what got sequenced. Only in-frame clones appear in the TCRdb table, and some are missing; sequencing was by immunoSEQ multiplex PCR. Among around 300,000 clones, approximately 8% were seen once, and the ten largest hold over 0.8%. The sequencing input was central memory CD4+ T cells from blood. These receptors were collected from a woman under 30 in good health.

This clone was recorded a few times. Other DNA sequences in the same sample also yield this CDR3. V usage is TRBV4-3 and J usage is TRBJ2-3; D is undetermined. This CDR3 comprises 13 residues. The germline CDR1 and CDR2 sequences are LGHNA and YSLEER. Trimming cost V 4 bases and J 4 bases, with 9 bases left between them. The CDR3 protein is CASSRGWSDTQYF. DNA of the CDR3: TGCGCCAGCAGCCGGGGATGGTCAGATACGCAGTATTTT.

This clone was counted at least ten times. CDR3 nucleotides: TGTGCCAGCAGCTTAAGGCGGGCCGGCGCTGGGGCCAACGTCCTGACTTTC. This translates into CASSLRRAGAGANVLTF. This sequence joins TRBV7-2 and TRBJ2-6; TRBD2 is a possible D gene (5 bases). V lost 2 bases to trimming and J lost 2 bases, with 13 bases between them. Germline values: CDR1 SGHTA, CDR2 FQGNSA. The CDR3 is 17 residues long.

For this clone: At one end, the junction sequence differs from germline, possibly due to a read error. The gene calls are TRBV6-1 and TRBJ2-3, with TRBD2 identical over 13 bases. This CDR3 is built from 18 residues. Looked up from germline, CDR1 is MNHNS and CDR2 is SASEGT. The chain's CDR3 is CAISDKGLAGAVADTQYF. As DNA, the CDR3 is TGTGCCATCAGTGACAAAGGACTAGCGGGGGCCGTGGCAGATACGCAGTATTTT.

This clone was counted a few times. V usage is TRBV18 and J usage is TRBJ2-5; D is unresolved. CDR1 is KGHSH, CDR2 LQKENI, per germline. The CDR3 length is 12 residues. V lost 3 bases and J lost 3, with 5 bases in between. DNA for the CDR3: TGTGCCAGCTCACCGGAAGAAGAGACCCAGTACTTC. Protein sequence: CASSPEEETQYF.

There are many counts of this clone. The genes are TRBV4-3 and TRBJ1-4; D possibly corresponds to TRBD1 (6 bases). This CDR3 region has 15 residues. The V gene lost 3 bases and the J gene lost 8 bases, with 16 bases spanning the gap. The V gene's germline CDR1 is LGHNA and CDR2 YSLEER. CDR3 sequence: CASSQASQGPEKLFF. CDR3 nucleotide sequence: TGCGCCAGCAGCCAGGCCTCACAGGGACCCGAAAAACTGTTTTTT.

V usage is TRBV6-1 and J usage is TRBJ2-4, with TRBD1 as a possible D gene (7 bases). V was pared by 7 bases and J by 5 bases, with 18 bases between. Per germline, CDR1 MNHNS and CDR2 SASEGT. The CDR3 is 15 residues long. The CDR3 DNA follows: TGTGCCAGCAAAGTAAATCAGGGGGAGGAAAACATTCAGTACTTC. Encoded protein: CASKVNQGEENIQYF.

The rearrangement joins TRBV6-5 to TRBJ1-5; D is undetermined. The CDR3 is made up of 16 amino acids. Germline V gene sequence: CDR1 MNHEY, CDR2 SVGAGI. V dropped 0 bases and J dropped 4 bases, with 13 bases sitting between them. CDR3 nucleotide sequence: TGTGCCAGCAGTTACTCGGGGTCGGAGCTAAATCAGCCCCAGCATTTT. This gives the protein CASSYSGSELNQPQHF.

The chain links TRBV15 to TRBJ2-3; 13 bases line up with TRBD2. Germline CDR1 is LNHNV and CDR2 is YYDKDF (reference sequence). Trimming at V came to 6 bases and at J to 3 bases, leaving 3 bases not matched to a gene. This CDR3 region has 15 residues. CDR3: CATRLAGGPTDTQYF. The CDR3 coding sequence is TGTGCCACCAGACTAGCGGGGGGGCCGACAGATACGCAGTATTTT.

The gene calls are TRBV18 and TRBJ1-1; D ambiguous. The V gene lost 3 bases and the J gene lost 0 bases, with 8 bases spanning the gap. The CDR3 totals 14 residues. In germline, CDR1 is KGHSH, CDR2 LQKENI. CDR3 nucleotides: TGTGCCAGCTCACCTGGCGGGGTGAACACTGAAGCTTTCTTT. This sequence encodes CASSPGGVNTEAFF. Based on the CDR3 plus reference TRBV18 and TRBJ1-1, the full variable domain is NAGVMQNPRHLVRRRGQEARLRCSPMKGHSHVYWYRQLPEEGLKFMVYLQKENIIDESGMPKERFSAEFPKEGPSILRIQQVVRGDSAAYFCASSPGGVNTEAFFGQGTRLTVV.

This chain connects TRBV4-2 to TRBJ2-3; D gene ambiguous. Germline V gene lookup returns CDR1 LGHNA and CDR2 YNFKEQ. Trimming shortened V by 0 bases and J by 3 bases, and 13 bases separated the two germline ends. The CDR3 is 16 residues long. The CDR3 loop reads CASSQDLGATTDTQYF. CDR3 in DNA: TGTGCCAGCAGCCAAGATTTAGGAGCTACGACAGATACGCAGTATTTT.

The chain joins TRBV7-2 to TRBJ2-7; the D is unclear. The V end was cut by 5 bases, the J end by 5 bases, with 16 bases between. CDR1 and CDR2 (germline): SGHTA, FQGNSA. This CDR3 has 14 residues. The CDR3 protein is CASSPIRSFDEQYV. The CDR3 nucleotides are TGTGCCAGCAGCCCCATTCGATCTTTTGACGAGCAGTACGTC.

This clone was recorded at least ten times. Other DNA sequences in this sample translate to the same CDR3. CDR3 loop: CASSLNYRGDNSPLHF. DNA of the CDR3: TGTGCCAGCAGTCTTAACTACAGGGGTGACAATTCACCCCTCCACTTT. The J gene is TRBJ1-6, the V gene TRBV27; 7 bases match TRBD1. This CDR3 is built from 16 residues. V was clipped by 5 bases and J by 7 bases; unmatched bases: 11. Looked up from germline, CDR1 is MNHEY and CDR2 is SMNVEV (reference sequence).